These 13 T cell receptor beta chains originate from one sample sequenced in a study of cytomegalovirus exposure and HLA in healthy donors (dated by TCRdb to the late 2010s). The library came from the immunoSEQ multiplex PCR assay. The multiplex PCR relied on a mix of 60 forward primers for TCR Vbeta segments and 13 reverse primers for TCR Jbeta segments. TCRdb took over this immuneACCESS table, retaining in-frame rearrangements with V and J assigned. Such tables are incomplete; in checked studies, under half of the missing clones stem from an unresolved V gene, and the remainder is unexplained. The table for this sample lists about 140,000 clones. The ten top clones hold 0.8% to 1% of the sample. The sample consisted of PBMCs. The source is a male donor in good health and CMV-seronegative.

The V call is TRBV19, the J call TRBJ1-2; D gene ambiguous. This CDR3 spans 16 amino acids. Trimming shortened V by 3 bases and J by 2 bases, and 16 bases separated the two germline ends. Germline CDR1 LNHDA, CDR2 SQIVND (reference sequence). CDR3 in amino acids: CASSILPTQRNYGYTF. CDR3 coding DNA: TGTGCCAGTAGTATCCTCCCCACCCAGCGGAACTATGGCTACACCTTC.

V gene TRBV27 combines with J gene TRBJ2-7; the match to TRBD1 covers 7 bases. Germline assignment: CDR1 MNHEY and CDR2 SMNVEV (reference sequence). The V and J ends lost 5 bases and 3 bases, in that order; junction bases with no gene match: 10. The CDR3 covers 15 residues. In nucleotides, the CDR3 is TGTGCCAGCAGTCGGACGGGACAGTCGGGCTACGAGCAGTACTTC. It encodes CASSRTGQSGYEQYF.

CDR3 bases: TGTGCCAGCCCGCTTAAAGACAGTTACAATGAGCAGTTCTTC. It codes for CASPLKDSYNEQFF. The rearrangement links TRBV18 to TRBJ2-1; tentatively, D is TRBD1 (5 bases). This CDR3 spans 14 amino acids. CDR1 and CDR2 from the germline V gene are KGHSH and LQKENI. V lost 8 bases, J lost 4 bases, and 15 bases lay in between.

The V and J genes are TRBV6-5 and TRBJ1-1; D might be TRBD1 (5 bases). Looked up from germline, CDR1 is MNHEY and CDR2 is SVGAGI. Trimming pared 0 bases from V and 2 bases from J, leaving 10 bases between. The CDR3 length is 15 residues. CDR3 sequence reads: CASSYSGVSNTEAFF. As DNA, the CDR3 is TGTGCCAGCAGTTACTCAGGGGTTAGTAACACTGAAGCTTTCTTT.

This chain links TRBV6-6 with TRBJ2-7; the match to TRBD1 covers 7 bases. This CDR3 contains 11 residues. Per germline, CDR1 MNHNY and CDR2 SVGAGI (reference sequence). The V gene end was trimmed by 7 bases and the J gene end by 7 bases; junction bases not matched to a gene: 4. The CDR3 nucleotides are TGTGCCAGCACCTCAGGGGGTGAGCAGTACTTC. It is translated as CASTSGGEQYF.

The gene calls are TRBV6-5 and TRBJ2-1; 10 nucleotides agree with TRBD2. V dropped 7 bases and J dropped 6; count of bases not matched to a gene: 9. CDR1 and CDR2 (germline): MNHEY, SVGAGI. This CDR3 has 15 amino acids. The CDR3 loop reads CASTASGRAFNEQFF. CDR3 coding DNA: TGTGCCAGCACCGCAAGCGGGAGGGCCTTCAATGAGCAGTTCTTC.

The DNA for the CDR3 is TGCGCCAGCAGCTCCGAGGGTGGGGAAACGAACACTGAAGCTTTCTTT. It is translated as CASSSEGGETNTEAFF. V is TRBV5-1 and J is TRBJ1-1; D gene uncertain. Germline CDR1 is SGHRS and CDR2 is YFSETQ. The CDR3 totals 16 residues. V lost 3 bases, J lost 1 base, and 16 bases lay in between. Drawing the rest from reference TRBV5-1 and TRBJ1-1, the complete variable domain is KAGVTQTPRYLIKTRGQQVTLSCSPISGHRSVSWYQQTPGQGLQFLFEYFSETQRNKGNFPGRFSGRQFSNSRSEMNVSTLELGDSALYLCASSSEGGETNTEAFFGQGTRLTVV.

This CDR3 is CASSSSGTGGRYTEAFF. CDR3 nucleotide sequence: TGCGCCAGCAGCTCCTCCGGGACAGGGGGCAGGTACACTGAAGCTTTCTTT. This chain joins TRBV5-1 and TRBJ1-1, with TRBD1 matching over 12 bases. CDR3 length: 17 amino acids. Trimming took 3 bases from V and 3 from J; bases not matched to a gene: 9. In germline, CDR1 is SGHRS, CDR2 YFSETQ.

V is TRBV19 and J is TRBJ1-4, with TRBD1 matching 8 bases. The CDR3 loop spans 14 amino acids. Germline CDR1 reads LNHDA; CDR2 reads SQIVND (reference sequence). The V segment lost 5 bases and the J segment 11 bases; nucleotides outside the gene matches: 10. The CDR3 region has the DNA TGTGCCAGTAGTGCGAAGACAGGGGTTGGTAAACTGTTTTTT. Amino acid sequence: CASSAKTGVGKLFF. The variable domain in full, with the rest retrieved from reference TRBV19 and TRBJ1-4, is DGGITQSPKYLFRKEGQNVTLSCEQNLNHDAMYWYRQDPGQGLRLIYYSQIVNDFQKGDIAEGYSVSREKKESFPLTVTSAQKNPTAFYLCASSAKTGVGKLFFGSGTQLSVL.

Of note for this clone: An end of the junction differs from the germline gene, which may be a read error. The chain employs TRBV5-8 and TRBJ1-2; D is unclear. Germline CDR1 SGHTS, CDR2 YDEGEE. CDR3 size: 11 residues. CDR3 in DNA: TGTGCCAGCAGCTCCTACCTAGGCCTATACTTC. It yields the protein CASSSYLGLYF.

The V call is TRBV11-2, the J call TRBJ2-4, with D unclear. The CDR3 spans 16 residues. Germline CDR1 SGHAT, CDR2 FQNNGV. The V gene lost 1 base and the J gene lost 4 bases, with 14 bases spanning the gap. CDR3 coding DNA: TGTGCCAGCAGCTTAGGCCGGCAGAACGGGAAAAACATTCAGTACTTC. Amino acids: CASSLGRQNGKNIQYF.

This chain joins TRBV5-5 and TRBJ2-1; no clear D. The CDR3 covers 16 residues. V was pared by 0 bases and J by 3 bases, with 13 bases between. Germline lookup yields CDR1 SGHKS and CDR2 YYEKEE (reference sequence). The DNA for the CDR3 is TGTGCCAGCAGCTTGGCCTGGGCCGCCGACTACAATGAGCAGTTCTTC. Translation gives CASSLAWAADYNEQFF.

The V gene is TRBV18, the J gene TRBJ2-1, with 8 bases that match TRBD2. CDR3 length equals 17 residues. Germline V lookup: CDR1 KGHSH, CDR2 LQKENI. V dropped 6 bases and J dropped 4; count of bases not matched to a gene: 14. The CDR3 nucleotides are TGTGCCAGCTCGCCCGACGGGGGCGGGGGGAGATACAATGAGCAGTTCTTC. Protein product: CASSPDGGGGRYNEQFF.